The 10 T cell receptor beta chains below all came from one sample that was sequenced in a study of blood T cell repertoires in COVID-19. Repertoires were generated with immunoSEQ multiplex PCR, while TCRdb's copy carries only in-frame clones and drops some. The sample includes roughly 190,000 clones, 70% to 90% of them seen just once. The sequenced sample consisted of peripheral blood. The receptor source for this set is a woman aged 40 to 50 who had recovered from COVID-19.

V is TRBV9 and J is TRBJ2-1; 10 bases map to TRBD1. There are 15 residues in the CDR3. The J segment lost 7 bases and the V segment lost 5 bases, leaving 9 bases of the junction unmatched. The germline V gene encodes CDR1 SGDLS and CDR2 YYNGEE. The DNA for the CDR3 is TGTGCCAGCAGTAGGGGACAGGGGAGAGGTAATGAGCAGTTCTTC. This translates into CASSRGQGRGNEQFF.

This clone showed up just once. The chain recombines TRBV7-6 with TRBJ2-1; 8 bases agree with TRBD2. Looked up from germline, CDR1 is SGHVS and CDR2 is FNYEAQ. The CDR3 loop spans 15 amino acids. The J segment lost 4 bases and the V segment lost 3 bases, leaving 5 bases of the junction unmatched. CDR3 nucleotide sequence: TGTGCCAGCAGCTTCTCAACTAGCGGATACAATGAGCAGTTCTTC. Amino acids: CASSFSTSGYNEQFF.

This chain uses TRBV10-3 with TRBJ1-5; 8 positions match TRBD1. This CDR3 is built from 14 residues. V was pared by 4 bases and J by 9 bases, with 8 bases of the junction left unmatched. Germline CDR1 ENHRY, CDR2 SYGVKD. This CDR3 reads CAISAEQGTGPQHF. The CDR3 DNA sequence: TGTGCCATCAGTGCAGAACAAGGGACAGGGCCCCAGCATTTT.

The chain has TRBV5-1 and TRBJ2-1, with D tentatively TRBD1 (5 bases). The germline V gene encodes CDR1 SGHRS and CDR2 YFSETQ. Trimming took 5 bases from V and 5 from J, leaving 14 bases between them. The CDR3 loop spans 14 amino acids. Written as DNA, the CDR3 is TGCGCCAGCAGGCCAGGGTTACTAAACAATGAGCAGTTCTTC. As protein: CASRPGLLNNEQFF. Complete variable domain (other parts from reference TRBV5-1 and TRBJ2-1): KAGVTQTPRYLIKTRGQQVTLSCSPISGHRSVSWYQQTPGQGLQFLFEYFSETQRNKGNFPGRFSGRQFSNSRSEMNVSTLELGDSALYLCASRPGLLNNEQFFGPGTRLTVL.

The chain carries TRBV7-3 and TRBJ1-5; D gene ambiguous. Trimming stripped 2 bases from V and 9 bases from J, with 11 bases between. The germline V gene has CDR1 SGHTA and CDR2 FQGTGA. The CDR3 has 13 amino acids. CDR3: CASSLLSGAPQHF. CDR3 bases: TGTGCCAGCAGCTTACTTTCTGGAGCGCCCCAGCATTTT.

This clone was counted a single time. The chain has TRBV5-1 and TRBJ1-6, with 9 bases matching TRBD1. Germline assignment: CDR1 SGHRS and CDR2 YFSETQ. The CDR3 loop spans 15 amino acids. V was pared by 0 bases and J by 8 bases, with 3 bases of the junction left unmatched. CDR3 sequence (DNA): TGCGCCAGCAGCTTGGGGACAGGGGCGGATTCACCCCTCCACTTT. It is translated as CASSLGTGADSPLHF.

The CDR3 nucleotides read TGCAGCGTTGAACGCCCAGAAAAAGAGACCCAGTACTTC. It encodes CSVERPEKETQYF. The chain recombines TRBV29-1 with TRBJ2-5, with unresolved D. CDR1 is SQVTM, CDR2 ANQGSEA, per germline. Trimming shortened V by 2 bases and J by 3 bases, and 10 bases separated the two germline ends. The CDR3 consists of 13 residues.

The chain carries TRBV19 and TRBJ2-7; the match to TRBD2 covers 8 bases. The V gene end was trimmed by 4 bases and the J gene end by 10 bases; junction bases not matched to a gene: 9. CDR3 length equals 13 residues. Per the germline V gene, CDR1 is LNHDA and CDR2 is SQIVND (reference sequence). CDR3 sequence reads: CASSSAGGHPQYF. CDR3 coding DNA: TGTGCCAGTAGTAGCGCGGGAGGTCACCCCCAGTACTTC.

This clone was counted once. The CDR3 sequence: CASSPTAQLPYGYTF. DNA of the CDR3: TGTGCCAGCAGCCCGACAGCCCAACTACCTTATGGCTACACCTTC. J is TRBJ1-2 and V is TRBV5-6; D perhaps matches TRBD1 (5 bases). Per the germline V gene, CDR1 is SGHDT and CDR2 is YYEEEE. CDR3 length: 15 residues. Trimming left V 4 bases short and J 5 bases short, with 18 bases between.

The chain couples TRBV4-3 to TRBJ2-7, with 10 nucleotides matching TRBD2. Germline V gene data show CDR1 as LGHNA and CDR2 as YSLEER. Trimming took 0 bases from V and 7 from J; bases not matched to a gene: 9. This CDR3 is built from 16 residues. CDR3 region: CASSQELASGSREQYF. The CDR3 nucleotides read TGCGCCAGCAGCCAAGAGTTGGCTAGCGGGAGTAGGGAGCAGTACTTC.